The rows below give T cell receptor beta chains drawn from one sample of a study of T-cell memory formation after mild COVID-19. TCRdb redid the calling of the 5' RACE reads with MiXCR, one entry per CDR3 protein. The table has approximately 190,000 distinct CDR3 sequences, around 17% seen once. Sequenced input: PBMCs or a T cell subset sorted from them (not recorded which). The receptors stem from an adult woman who had mild COVID-19 (a few samples of this study predate the infection). Cell type and time point are not known. CDR3s include the opening cysteine and the closing phenylalanine or tryptophan. Each record gives: V gene, D gene, J gene, clone size, CDR3 protein, CDR3 DNA. D genes are given only for firm matches. Not all rows give a size; the values are once, few, many and, for expanded clones, a class.

>TRBV7-3|TRBD1|TRBJ2-1|.
CASRPGQGGSNEQFF
TGTGCCAGCAGACCGGGACAGGGGGGATCAAATGAGCAGTTCTTC
>TRBV3-1|TRBD1|TRBJ2-1|.
CASSQVTGQGAYNEQFF
TGTGCCAGCAGCCAAGTAACGGGACAGGGGGCCTACAATGAGCAGTTCTTC
>TRBV4-3|.|TRBJ2-3|.
CASSQLPGTTDTQYF
TGCGCCAGCAGCCAATTGCCGGGGACCACAGATACGCAGTATTTT
>TRBV20-1|.|TRBJ1-1|.
CSASRAFTEAFF
TGCAGTGCTAGTAGGGCATTCACTGAAGCTTTCTTT
>TRBV6-6|.|TRBJ2-1|few
CASRSLGAAGSAMRDEQFF
TGTGCCAGCAGGAGTCTAGGAGCCGCGGGGAGCGCGATGCGGGATGAGCAGTTCTTC
>TRBV5-1|.|TRBJ1-2|.
CASSLGRDFNGYTF
TGCGCCAGCAGCTTGGGCAGGGACTTTAATGGCTACACCTTC
>TRBV5-1|TRBD2|TRBJ2-1|many
CASSLAPSGRASSYNEQFF
TGCGCCAGCAGCTTGGCCCCTAGCGGGAGGGCCTCGTCCTACAATGAGCAGTTCTTC
>TRBV5-1|.|TRBJ2-7|.
CASSLGGADSSYEQYF
TGCGCCAGCAGCTTGGGGGGGGCAGATTCCTCCTACGAGCAGTACTTC
>TRBV18|TRBD1|TRBJ2-7|few
CASSPDRERHEQYF
TGTGCCAGCTCACCGGACAGGGAAAGGCACGAGCAGTACTTC
>TRBV4-2|.|TRBJ1-6|.
CASSQETGSNYNSPLHF
TGTGCCAGCAGCCAAGAAACGGGCAGCAACTATAATTCACCCCTCCACTTT
>TRBV4-1|.|TRBJ1-5|few
CASSQERDQPQHF
TGCGCCAGCAGCCAAGAACGGGATCAGCCCCAGCATTTT
>TRBV12-3/TRBV12-4|.|TRBJ2-5|few
CASSQGSLAQYF
TGTGCCAGCAGTCAGGGGTCTTTGGCCCAGTACTTC
>TRBV20-1|.|TRBJ2-3|.
CSATIPVSTDTQYF
TGCAGTGCTACCATCCCGGTTTCAACAGATACGCAGTATTTT
>TRBV6-2/TRBV6-3|.|TRBJ2-1|.
CASSYEGGDYNEQFF
TGTGCCAGCAGTTACGAGGGGGGGGACTACAATGAGCAGTTCTTC
>TRBV5-1|.|TRBJ2-3|few
CASSTWTASSTDTQYF
TGCGCCAGCAGCACCTGGACAGCCTCTAGCACAGATACGCAGTATTTT
>TRBV6-1|.|TRBJ1-2|.
CASSETPYGYTF
TGTGCCAGCAGTGAAACACCCTATGGCTACACCTTC
>TRBV12-3/TRBV12-4|.|TRBJ1-5|.
CASSLNSGYNQPQHF
TGTGCCAGCAGTTTAAACTCAGGCTACAATCAGCCCCAGCATTTT
>TRBV7-9|.|TRBJ2-7|.
CASSYRTEGSYEQYF
TGTGCCAGCAGCTACCGGACCGAAGGCTCCTACGAGCAGTACTTC
>TRBV5-1|TRBD1|TRBJ2-5|.
CASSLGTGGTRAEETQYF
TGCGCCAGCAGCCTGGGGACAGGGGGCACTCGGGCGGAAGAGACCCAGTACTTC
>TRBV6-2/TRBV6-3|TRBD1|TRBJ2-7|.
CASSYQGESSYEQYF
TGTGCCAGCAGTTACCAGGGGGAGAGCTCCTACGAGCAGTACTTC
>TRBV19|TRBD2|TRBJ2-1|few
CASSRGLDYNEQFF
TGTGCCAGTAGTAGGGGACTAGACTACAATGAGCAGTTCTTC
>TRBV24-1|TRBD1|TRBJ2-2|.
CATSDRDRGETGELFF
TGTGCCACCAGTGACCGAGACAGGGGAGAGACCGGGGAGCTGTTTTTT
>TRBV20-1|.|TRBJ2-7|.
CSARDGNGPYEQYF
TGCAGTGCTAGAGATGGGAACGGACCCTACGAGCAGTACTTC
>TRBV29-1|TRBD2|TRBJ2-5|.
CSVADGGVGETQYF
TGCAGCGTTGCCGACGGGGGGGTCGGGGAGACCCAGTACTTC
>TRBV12-3/TRBV12-4|TRBD1|TRBJ1-4|few
CASRPGQGTVGKLFF
TGTGCCAGCAGGCCGGGACAGGGGACAGTGGGAAAACTGTTTTTT
>TRBV12-2|.|TRBJ2-5|.
CASRLFSTVHHQETQYF
TGTGCAAGTCGCTTATTTTCGACAGTCCACCACCAAGAGACCCAGTACTTC
>TRBV29-1|.|TRBJ2-2|few
CSVAGTYANTGELFF
TGCAGCGTTGCTGGGACATATGCGAACACCGGGGAGCTGTTTTTT
>TRBV11-3|TRBD2|TRBJ2-7|.
CASRDGGSKYEQYF
TGTGCCAGCAGGGATGGCGGGAGTAAGTACGAGCAGTACTTC
>TRBV2|.|TRBJ1-2|few
CASSRPPLGGYGYTF
TGTGCCAGCAGCCGACCTCCATTAGGGGGCTATGGCTACACCTTC
>TRBV12-3/TRBV12-4|.|TRBJ1-2|.
CASIARGRKDYTF
TGTGCCAGCATTGCACGGGGGAGAAAGGACTACACCTTC
>TRBV6-5|TRBD2|TRBJ2-1|few
CATGRGTSGNNEQFF
TGTGCCACCGGCCGCGGGACTAGCGGTAACAATGAGCAGTTCTTC
>TRBV7-8|.|TRBJ1-1|many
CASSLARERMNTEAFF
TGTGCCAGCAGCTTAGCCCGGGAAAGGATGAACACTGAAGCTTTCTTT
>TRBV7-8|TRBD2|TRBJ2-3|few
CASSSGTSGRVLDTQYF
TGTGCCAGCAGCTCGGGGACTAGCGGGAGGGTATTAGATACGCAGTATTTT
>TRBV12-3/TRBV12-4|.|TRBJ1-5|few
CASSGEGISNQPQHF
TGTGCCAGCAGCGGAGAGGGTATTAGCAATCAGCCCCAGCATTTT
>TRBV5-1|.|TRBJ1-1|.
CASSLGGPSNTEAFF
TGCGCCAGCAGCTTGGGGGGACCCTCGAACACTGAAGCTTTCTTT
>TRBV30|.|TRBJ2-3|.
CARSGGGSDTQYF
TGTGCCCGGAGTGGAGGGGGGTCAGATACGCAGTATTTT
>TRBV4-1|.|TRBJ1-5|.
CASSQSGTNQPQHF
TGCGCCAGCAGCCAATCAGGGACTAATCAGCCCCAGCATTTT
>TRBV10-3|.|TRBJ1-4|many
CAISEPRREKLFF
TGTGCCATCAGTGAGCCGAGGCGTGAAAAACTGTTTTTT
>TRBV9|.|TRBJ2-3|.
CASSNTPKDTQYF
TGTGCCAGCAGCAATACACCAAAAGATACGCAGTATTTT
>TRBV5-1|.|TRBJ2-3|few
CASSRLQGSTDTQYF
TGCGCCAGCAGCCGCCTACAAGGAAGCACAGATACGCAGTATTTT
>TRBV7-6|.|TRBJ2-2|few
CASSATSPTGELFF
TGTGCCAGCAGCGCGACTAGTCCCACCGGGGAGCTGTTTTTT
>TRBV12-3/TRBV12-4|TRBD1|TRBJ2-7|.
CASSWGQGPYEQYF
TGTGCCAGCAGTTGGGGACAGGGCCCCTACGAGCAGTACTTC
>TRBV9|.|TRBJ1-1|few
CASSVLGAGEAFF
TGTGCCAGCAGCGTTTTAGGGGCGGGGGAAGCTTTCTTT
>TRBV5-1|.|TRBJ1-5|.
CASSLAPIGSSNQPQHF
TGCGCCAGCAGCTTGGCCCCCATTGGATCCAGCAATCAGCCCCAGCATTTT
>TRBV9|TRBD1|TRBJ2-2|few
CASSVDRAGTGELFF
TGTGCCAGCAGCGTTGACAGGGCGGGCACCGGGGAGCTGTTTTTT
>TRBV20-1|TRBD1|TRBJ1-1|many
CSASLQGGTEAFF
TGCAGTGCTAGTTTACAGGGGGGCACTGAAGCTTTCTTT
>TRBV2|TRBD1|TRBJ1-1|few
CASSGTGGANTEAFF
TGTGCCAGCAGTGGAACAGGGGGAGCGAACACTGAAGCTTTCTTT
>TRBV7-2|TRBD2|TRBJ2-7|few
CASSRGGDINYEQYF
TGTGCCAGCAGCCGGGGGGGGGACATTAACTACGAGCAGTACTTC
>TRBV7-2|.|TRBJ2-3|few
CASSPARTDTQYF
TGTGCCAGCAGCCCTGCTCGCACAGATACGCAGTATTTT
>TRBV7-8|.|TRBJ2-2|many
CASSLSRGRPNTGELFF
TGTGCCAGCAGCCTTTCGAGGGGCCGACCGAACACCGGGGAGCTGTTTTTT
>TRBV19|.|TRBJ1-5|.
CASSHQGMGNQPQHF
TGTGCCAGTAGTCACCAGGGTATGGGCAATCAGCCCCAGCATTTT
>TRBV7-9|TRBD1|TRBJ2-2|few
CASSFQGAAGELFF
TGTGCCAGCAGCTTCCAGGGGGCTGCCGGGGAGCTGTTTTTT
>TRBV30|.|TRBJ2-2|.
CAWSTGRAWSGELFF
TGTGCCTGGAGTACGGGTCGGGCATGGTCCGGGGAGCTGTTTTTT
>TRBV24-1|.|TRBJ2-5|.
CATSDGQRRSFPETQYF
TGTGCCACCAGTGATGGCCAAAGAAGGAGCTTCCCGGAGACCCAGTACTTC